The 22 T cell receptor beta chains presented below share a single source sample, sequenced in a study of blood T cell repertoires in COVID-19. The table came from immunoSEQ multiplex PCR; TCRdb's copy has only in-frame clones and leaves some out. This repertoire shows some 250,000 clones, 86% found once; its top ten account for about 3.1%. Sequencing was performed on peripheral blood. These receptors were obtained from a woman between 25 and 40 years old who had recovered from COVID-19.

The J gene is TRBJ2-3, the V gene TRBV30; 9 bases map to TRBD2. With 4 bases clipped from V and 5 bases from J, the junction kept 4 bases outside the gene matches. The CDR3 length is 13 residues. In germline, CDR1 is GTSNPN, CDR2 SVGIG (reference sequence). DNA of the CDR3: TGTGCCTGGACTAGCGGGGATGGAGATACGCAGTATTTT. Amino acids: CAWTSGDGDTQYF.

Of note for this clone: This specimen includes other DNA sequences encoding the same CDR3. The chain employs TRBV2 and TRBJ1-1; perhaps TRBD1 as D (5 bases). The germline gives CDR1 SNHLY, CDR2 FYNNEI. V lost 1 base, J lost 5 bases, and 11 bases lay in between. The CDR3 sequence is 14 residues long. The CDR3 coding sequence is TGTGCCAGCAGTGAAGGGTTGGGGGGTACTGAAGCTTTCTTT. It translates to CASSEGLGGTEAFF.

This clone occurred once. The rearrangement links TRBV5-4 to TRBJ2-6, with 8 bases fitting TRBD1. CDR1 is SGHNT and CDR2 is YYREEE in the germline V gene (reference sequence). J gave up 3 bases and V 1 base, and 0 bases lay outside the gene matches. The CDR3 loop spans 15 amino acids. Here the CDR3 DNA reads TGTGCCAGCAGCTTGACAGGGGGTGGGGCCAACGTCCTGACTTTC. Translated: CASSLTGGGANVLTF.

The V call is TRBV9, the J call TRBJ2-2; a possible D gene is TRBD2 (5 bases). The CDR3 length is 12 residues. Deletions cut 6 bases from V and 5 bases from J, with 8 bases between. In germline, CDR1 is SGDLS, CDR2 YYNGEE. The CDR3 is CASTSGTGELFF. Written as DNA, the CDR3 is TGTGCCAGCACGTCGGGGACCGGGGAGCTGTTTTTT.

This chain links TRBV27 with TRBJ2-2; maybe TRBD2 (5 bases). The CDR3 consists of 16 residues. In germline, CDR1 is MNHEY, CDR2 SMNVEV (reference sequence). Trimming removed 4 bases at V and 5 bases at J, with 17 bases between. This CDR3 is CASSWRTKHGTGELFF. The DNA for the CDR3 is TGTGCCAGCAGTTGGAGGACCAAGCACGGGACCGGGGAGCTGTTTTTT.

V usage is TRBV18 and J usage is TRBJ1-4; TRBD1 aligns across 8 bases. CDR1 and CDR2 from the germline V gene are KGHSH and LQKENI. This CDR3 has 16 amino acids. The J segment lost 8 bases and the V segment lost 2 bases, leaving 10 bases of the junction unmatched. The CDR3 region is CASSPISGQDREKLFF. In DNA form, the CDR3 reads TGTGCCAGCTCACCAATCTCGGGACAGGATAGAGAAAAACTGTTTTTT.

The chain uses TRBV10-3 and TRBJ1-3; TRBD1 matches at 8 bases. Germline V gene sequence: CDR1 ENHRY, CDR2 SYGVKD. CDR3 size: 13 residues. With 6 bases clipped from V and 8 bases from J, the junction kept 6 bases outside the gene matches. The CDR3 is CAIRGTGADTIYF. CDR3 nucleotides: TGTGCCATCAGGGGGACAGGAGCGGACACCATATATTTT.

This clone was counted between two and nine times. The rearrangement uses TRBV2 and TRBJ1-1; D gene uncertain. CDR1 SNHLY and CDR2 FYNNEI come from the germline V gene. CDR3 length: 12 residues. Trimming removed 2 bases from V and 10 bases from J, with 11 bases in between. CDR3 protein: CASSEQGGSAFF. The CDR3, as DNA: TGTGCCAGCAGTGAACAAGGAGGATCAGCTTTCTTT. Full variable domain (missing parts from reference TRBV2 and TRBJ1-1): EPEVTQTPSHQVTQMGQEVILRCVPISNHLYFYWYRQILGQKVEFLVSFYNNEISEKSEIFDDQFSVERPDGSNFTLKIRSTKLEDSAMYFCASSEQGGSAFFGQGTRLTVV.

There are a few counts of this clone. The chain uses TRBV15 and TRBJ2-7, with 10 bases aligning to TRBD2. V lost 3 bases, J lost 7 bases, and 12 bases stayed unmatched. This CDR3 region has 16 residues. Germline V gene sequence: CDR1 LNHNV, CDR2 YYDKDF (reference sequence). DNA of the CDR3: TGTGCCACCAGCAGTGAAGCGGGGGGGCCAGAGGATGAGCAGTACTTC. Residues: CATSSEAGGPEDEQYF.

The rearrangement joins TRBV4-1 to TRBJ2-7; TRBD1 might be the D (5 bases). Germline lookup yields CDR1 MGHRA and CDR2 YSYEKL. The CDR3 is 15 residues long. V gave up 0 bases and J gave up 3 bases, with 12 bases separating them. The CDR3 loop is CASSQESGYVYEQYF. In DNA form, the CDR3 reads TGCGCCAGCAGCCAAGAATCAGGGTACGTCTACGAGCAGTACTTC.

The V and J genes are TRBV2 and TRBJ1-1, with D possibly matching TRBD1 (5 bases). The V gene lost 5 bases and the J gene lost 5 bases, with 15 bases spanning the gap. Germline V gene sequence: CDR1 SNHLY, CDR2 FYNNEI. This CDR3 has 14 residues. CDR3 bases: TGTGCCAGCAGTCCCTTGCAGGGTCGGACTGAAGCTTTCTTT. Translating it yields CASSPLQGRTEAFF.

The chain joins TRBV7-6 to TRBJ2-7; 9 positions match TRBD1. The CDR3 totals 18 residues. J lost 2 bases, V lost 4 bases, and 15 bases had no gene match. The germline gives CDR1 SGHVS, CDR2 FNYEAQ. CDR3 in amino acids: CASSSGWTGDGETYEQYF. CDR3 DNA sequence: TGTGCCAGCAGCTCAGGGTGGACAGGGGACGGGGAAACCTACGAGCAGTACTTC.

For this clone: The same CDR3 also results from other DNA sequences found in this sample. The chain recombines TRBV7-9 with TRBJ1-1; possibly TRBD1 for D (5 bases). CDR1 is SEHNR and CDR2 is FQNEAQ in the germline V gene (reference sequence). Trimming took 5 bases from V and 4 from J, leaving 14 bases between them. This CDR3 has 14 residues. CDR3 in amino acids: CASSLGGSGTEAFF. The CDR3 region has the DNA TGTGCCAGCAGCCTCGGGGGATCGGGCACTGAAGCTTTCTTT.

The chain joins TRBV21-1 to TRBJ1-5; the table's D call, TRBD1, was not checked against the DNA. TRBV21-1 is tagged as a pseudogene. The CDR3 runs to 16 residues. CDR3 in DNA: TGTGCCAGCAGCGGGCCGACAGACTCTAGCAATCAGCCCCAGCATTTT. Its protein is CASSGPTDSSNQPQHF.

This chain uses TRBV4-1 with TRBJ2-3; TRBD2 matches at 7 bases. The V gene end was trimmed by 1 base and the J gene end by 2 bases; junction bases not matched to a gene: 3. CDR1 and CDR2 (germline): MGHRA, YSYEKL. This CDR3 is built from 15 residues. In DNA, the CDR3 is TGCGCCAGCAGCCAAGTTCTAGCGGCCACAGATACGCAGTATTTT. Residues: CASSQVLAATDTQYF.

The V call is TRBV3-1 (or the pseudogene TRBV3-2), the J call TRBJ2-7, with TRBD1 matching over 10 bases. CDR1 LGHDT and CDR2 YNNKEL come from the germline V gene (reference sequence). This CDR3 is 13 amino acids long. Trimming took 4 bases from V and 5 from J; bases not matched to a gene: 2. The CDR3 is CASSRQGAHEQYF. CDR3 DNA: TGTGCCAGCAGCCGACAGGGGGCTCACGAGCAGTACTTC.

J is TRBJ2-7 and V is TRBV7-8; a weak D match, TRBD2 (5 bases). V was trimmed by 5 bases and J by 0 bases, leaving 29 bases between them. The CDR3 is made up of 20 amino acids. CDR1 and CDR2 (germline): SGHVS, FQNEAQ. CDR3 residues: CASSPKLGLRVGAFSYEQYF. Here the CDR3 DNA reads TGTGCCAGCAGCCCAAAGTTAGGTCTCCGGGTGGGAGCGTTCTCCTACGAGCAGTACTTC. Using reference TRBV7-8 and TRBJ2-7 for the parts outside the CDR3, the full variable domain is GAGVSQSPRYKVAKRGQDVALRCDPISGHVSLFWYQQALGQGPEFLTYFQNEAQLDKSGLPSDRFFAERPEGSVSTLKIQRTQQEDSAVYLCASSPKLGLRVGAFSYEQYFGPGTRLTVT.

The rearrangement joins TRBV4-1 to TRBJ2-3; a weak D match, TRBD1 (6 bases). Germline V gene data show CDR1 as MGHRA and CDR2 as YSYEKL. This CDR3 contains 16 residues. V lost 2 bases, J lost 0 bases, and 12 bases lay in between. The CDR3 nucleotides are TGCGCCAGCAGCCAACCACAGGGTAGGAGCACAGATACGCAGTATTTT. Translation: CASSQPQGRSTDTQYF.

This clone was picked up one time. This chain connects TRBV18 to TRBJ2-3; 7 bases fit TRBD2. The length of the CDR3 is 15 residues. CDR1 is KGHSH, CDR2 LQKENI, per germline. V was pared by 4 bases and J by 2 bases, with 6 bases of the junction left unmatched. The CDR3 here is CASSLAGRDTDTQYF. CDR3 nucleotide sequence: TGTGCCAGCTCACTAGCAGGGAGGGACACAGATACGCAGTATTTT.

The chain links TRBV29-1 to TRBJ2-5; D remains unclear. This CDR3 is built from 13 residues. V was cut by 3 bases and J by 7 bases, with 15 bases left in between. From germline, CDR1 is SQVTM and CDR2 ANQGSEA. CDR3 sequence: CSVEFKLPGTQYF. CDR3 DNA: TGCAGCGTTGAGTTTAAGCTTCCGGGGACCCAGTACTTC.

The CDR3 coding sequence is TGTGCCAGCAGGGCACTAGCGGGGGTGGCCTACGAGCAGTACTTC. Translated: CASRALAGVAYEQYF. The rearrangement uses TRBV2 and TRBJ2-7; TRBD2 aligns across 11 bases. The CDR3 covers 15 residues. CDR1 SNHLY and CDR2 FYNNEI come from the germline V gene. Trimming cost V 6 bases and J 2 bases; bases outside gene matches: 6.

J is TRBJ1-4 and V is TRBV19; D is possibly TRBD1 (5 bases). CDR1 and CDR2 (germline): LNHDA, SQIVND (reference sequence). Deletions cut 5 bases from V and 4 bases from J, with 11 bases between. The CDR3 contains 14 residues. The CDR3 here is CASSLWGFNEKLFF. CDR3 nucleotides: TGTGCCAGTAGTTTATGGGGCTTTAATGAAAAACTGTTTTTT.